This TCR beta chain was captured by sequencing in a study of blood T cell repertoires in COVID-19. Study-wide background: COVID-19 samples from acute and convalescent phases originated in the United States, Italy and Spain. Sample material is recorded as cDNA or gDNA derived from T cells, B-cell-depleted T cells, or PBMCs.

This CDR3 has 21 amino acids. Germline lookup yields CDR1 SGHRS and CDR2 YFSETQ. V was clipped by 0 bases and J by 0 bases, with 25 bases between them. Method: immunoSEQ multiplex PCR; TCRdb's copy keeps in-frame clones and lacks some. The data contain about 140,000 clones, approximately 81% of them singletons. This chain uses TRBV5-1 with TRBJ2-1; possibly TRBD2 for D (7 bases). This receptor was taken from a human donor in a cohort sampled during active COVID-19. The source material was peripheral blood. This CDR3 reads CASSLGPRQRRGGGSYNEQFF. The CDR3 nucleotides read TGCGCCAGCAGCTTGGGTCCTCGACAACGCAGGGGAGGGGGCTCCTACAATGAGCAGTTCTTC.